This TCR beta chain was sequenced during a study of regulatory T cells in long-lasting Graves disease. Time point reported: newly diagnosed GD, antithyroid drugs for less than 3 months. Scientists built the TCR library using RNA that was extracted from PBMCs. CDR3 length: 14 residues. Trimming cost V 4 bases and J 9 bases, with 17 bases left between them. From germline, CDR1 is SGHKS and CDR2 YYEKEE (reference sequence). This clonotype came up many times. Relying on iRepertoire HTBI primers and Arm-PCR of CDR3 regions, the team built TCR beta libraries. TCRdb itself ran the multiplex PCR reads through MiXCR, one entry per CDR3 protein. The sample consists of about 500,000 distinct CDR3 sequences, 12% of them appearing once. These data are also associated with another study on T cells in Graves' hyperthyroidism and ophthalmopathy.

This clonotype originated in a woman aged 30 to 39 with Graves disease. The chain combines TRBV5-5 with TRBJ2-1; perhaps D is TRBD1 or TRBD2 (6 bases each). The sample consisted of peripheral blood mononuclear cells (PBMCs), taken at new diagnosis, from a patient treated with antithyroid drugs. In DNA form, the CDR3 reads TGTGCCAGCAGCCTGGGGGGCGGGTCTGGTGAGCAGTTCTTC. It encodes CASSLGGGSGEQFF.